The 25 T cell receptor beta chains below come from one sample, sequenced in a study of T cell repertoires in cytomegalovirus infection. Each CDR3 protein is one row after TCRdb ran MiXCR on the reads. The sample includes about 150,000 distinct CDR3 sequences, 23% seen only once; the top ten take 11%. Sequencing was done on a sample of PBMCs. The receptors stem from a human donor in good health (CMV status not recorded). Some clones in this sample may be carry-over from other donors' samples.

The J gene is TRBJ1-1, the V gene TRBV7-9; 7 bases align to TRBD1. Germline V CDR1 and CDR2: SEHNR, FQNEAQ (reference sequence). The CDR3 has 14 amino acids. V lost 4 bases, J lost 6 bases, and 8 bases stayed unmatched. The CDR3 spells CASSYSGTVSEAFF. CDR3 nucleotides: TGTGCCAGCAGCTATTCCGGGACAGTTTCTGAAGCTTTCTTT.

The rearrangement uses TRBV7-3 and TRBJ2-1; a possible D gene is TRBD2 (7 bases). Germline CDR1 is SGHTA and CDR2 is FQGTGA. The V and J ends lost 5 bases and 0 bases respectively, with 11 bases between them. The CDR3 has 15 residues. This CDR3 reads CASSPGGLSYNEQFF. CDR3 nucleotide sequence: TGTGCCAGCAGCCCGGGGGGCCTCTCCTACAATGAGCAGTTCTTC.

This clonotype was seen ten or more times. This sequence joins TRBV12-3 or TRBV12-4 and TRBJ2-1; no definite D call. V dropped 6 bases and J dropped 9 bases, with 12 bases sitting between them. This CDR3 contains 12 residues. The CDR3 nucleotides read TGTGCCAGCAGCCGGAGACTGGGTGAGCAGTTCTTC. Translating gives CASSRRLGEQFF.

This clonotype has only one observation. The CDR3 DNA follows: TGCGCCAGCAGCTTGTCTACCTATGGCTACACCTTC. This sequence encodes CASSLSTYGYTF. This rearrangement joins TRBV5-1 to TRBJ1-2; D ambiguous. Germline assignment: CDR1 SGHRS and CDR2 YFSETQ. The V end was cut by 1 base, the J end by 4 bases, with 5 bases between. This CDR3 has 12 residues.

As concerns this clonotype: Sequence at one end of the junction differs from germline and may be a read error. The rearrangement links TRBV6-5 to TRBJ1-6, with D perhaps TRBD1 (6 bases). The CDR3 sequence is 15 residues long. Germline V CDR1 and CDR2: MNHEY, SVGAGI. CDR3 sequence (DNA): TGTACCAGCAGTTACACCGCAGGGAGGGGGTCACCCCTCCACTTT. Translation gives CTSSYTAGRGSPLHF.

This chain connects TRBV2 to TRBJ1-2; no clear D gene. Trimming removed 4 bases at V and 2 bases at J, with 14 bases between. The CDR3 consists of 15 residues. CDR1 and CDR2 from the germline V gene are SNHLY and FYNNEI. CDR3 bases: TGTGCCAGCAGTGGAGGCAGACAAGCGAACTATGGCTACACCTTC. It codes for CASSGGRQANYGYTF.

This clonotype was detected many times. DNA of the CDR3: TGTGCCAGCAGCTACAACCGGGGTGAGCAGTTCTTC. Its translation is CASSYNRGEQFF. The chain is built from TRBV7-2 and TRBJ2-1, with D perhaps matching TRBD2 (5 bases). In germline, CDR1 is SGHTA, CDR2 FQGNSA. Trimming shortened V by 4 bases and J by 9 bases, and 10 bases separated the two germline ends. CDR3 length equals 12 residues.

V gene TRBV5-1 combines with J gene TRBJ1-6; 9 bases are a match to TRBD1. The CDR3 is made up of 15 amino acids. V gave up 5 bases and J gave up 6 bases; unmatched junction bases: 6. Germline lookup yields CDR1 SGHRS and CDR2 YFSETQ. The CDR3 DNA reads TGCGCCAGCAGTTTGCAGGGACAGGGTAATTCACCCCTCCACTTT. This encodes CASSLQGQGNSPLHF.

The rearrangement joins TRBV6-8 to TRBJ1-5; 7 bases align to TRBD1. The CDR3 runs 14 residues. Germline CDR1 and CDR2: MNHGY and SAAAGT. V trimming: 5 bases; J trimming: 9 bases; junction bases outside the gene matches: 10. CDR3: CASSVDRASGPQHF. CDR3 nucleotides: TGTGCCAGCAGTGTTGACAGGGCGTCGGGGCCCCAGCATTTT.

This sequence joins TRBV12-3 or TRBV12-4 and TRBJ1-2, with unresolved D. V lost 7 bases and J 4 bases, leaving 19 bases between the germline ends. This CDR3 comprises 15 residues. CDR3 bases: TGTGCCAGCACCCCGAATGGTCCGGGCGCCTATGGCTACACCTTC. As protein: CASTPNGPGAYGYTF.

The rearrangement links TRBV15 to TRBJ2-5; 8 positions agree with TRBD1. Germline V gene lookup returns CDR1 LNHNV and CDR2 YYDKDF (reference sequence). The CDR3 is 14 amino acids. With 4 bases clipped from V and 5 bases from J, the junction kept 6 bases outside the gene matches. The CDR3 sequence: CATSNPGQGETQYF. DNA for the CDR3: TGTGCCACCAGCAATCCCGGACAGGGCGAGACCCAGTACTTC.

This clonotype was recorded at least ten times. The chain joins TRBV7-2 to TRBJ1-2; no clear D. Trimming shortened V by 5 bases and J by 7 bases, and 11 bases separated the two germline ends. The V gene's germline CDR1 is SGHTA and CDR2 FQGNSA. The CDR3 length is 12 residues. CDR3 DNA sequence: TGTGCCAGCAGCCCCCCCTCTCTTGGCTACACCTTC. The encoded protein is CASSPPSLGYTF.

This clonotype was found many times. This chain uses TRBV11-2 with TRBJ2-1; TRBD2 aligns across 7 bases. V lost 3 bases and J lost 15; bases outside the gene matches: 5. The CDR3 spans 11 residues. Germline V gene data show CDR1 as SGHAT and CDR2 as FQNNGV. CDR3 nucleotides: TGTGCCAGCAGCTTTGGGCGGGAGTGGTTCTTC. This codes for CASSFGREWFF.

CDR3 in DNA: TGTGCCAGCAGTTTACGCGGGGGACGGGATTCACCCCTCCACTTT. This sequence encodes CASSLRGGRDSPLHF. The rearrangement links TRBV12-3 or TRBV12-4 to TRBJ1-6; a possible D gene is TRBD1 (5 bases). This CDR3 comprises 15 residues. V lost 2 bases and J 8 bases, leaving 13 bases between the germline ends.

This clonotype was seen a few times. This chain joins TRBV20-1 and TRBJ2-1; 9 bases are a match to TRBD2. Unmatched junction bases numbered 8, after V lost 4 bases and J lost 4 bases. The CDR3 length is 15 residues. Germline CDR1 and CDR2: DFQATT and SNEGSKA (reference sequence). CDR3 residues: CSATPGTSLYNEQFF. CDR3 coding DNA: TGCAGTGCTACCCCCGGGACTAGCCTGTACAATGAGCAGTTCTTC.

The chain employs TRBV12-3 or TRBV12-4 and TRBJ2-3; 9 bases agree with TRBD2. Trimming removed 6 bases from V and 6 bases from J; junction bases left unmatched: 7. The CDR3 is made up of 14 amino acids. The CDR3 DNA reads TGTGCCAGCAGCACTCTAGCGGGAAGGGATACGCAGTATTTT. Translating gives CASSTLAGRDTQYF.

There are a few counts of this clonotype. This CDR3 is CASSLLGGLNTEAFF. CDR3 in DNA: TGTGCCAGCAGCCTACTGGGGGGGCTGAACACTGAAGCTTTCTTT. The chain couples TRBV11-2 to TRBJ1-1; possible D gene TRBD1, 6 bases. CDR3 length equals 15 residues. Looked up from germline, CDR1 is SGHAT and CDR2 is FQNNGV. V shed 5 bases and J shed 0 bases, with 13 bases lying between them.

This clonotype was detected only a few times. The rearrangement links TRBV20-1 to TRBJ2-7; a possible D gene is TRBD2 (5 bases). This CDR3 contains 14 residues. The germline V gene has CDR1 DFQATT and CDR2 SNEGSKA (reference sequence). Trimming cost V 5 bases and J 4 bases, with 18 bases left between them. The CDR3 DNA sequence: TGCAGTGCTCGGGGTGGTAGCATGGGATACGAGCAGTACTTC. It encodes CSARGGSMGYEQYF.

This clonotype occurred a few times. The rearrangement uses TRBV5-1 and TRBJ2-1; no reliable D call. CDR1 and CDR2 (germline): SGHRS, YFSETQ. The CDR3 runs 15 residues. The V end lost 6 bases, the J end lost 0 bases, and 13 bases lay between the germline ends. CDR3 DNA: TGCGCCAGCACAGAAAGCTGGAGCTCCTACAATGAGCAGTTCTTC. Translation: CASTESWSSYNEQFF.

This clonotype was recorded many times. The chain has TRBV7-6 and TRBJ2-2, with D uncertain. Germline CDR1 is SGHVS and CDR2 is FNYEAQ. CDR3 length: 16 residues. V was pared by 0 bases and J by 0 bases, with 8 bases between. This CDR3 reads CASSLALHTNTGELFF. For the CDR3, the DNA is TGTGCCAGCAGCTTAGCGCTACACACGAACACCGGGGAGCTGTTTTTT.

This chain uses TRBV6-6 with TRBJ2-7, with a tentative D call TRBD2 (5 bases). CDR3 length: 16 amino acids. V was trimmed by 5 bases and J by 1 base, leaving 18 bases between them. Germline loops: CDR1 MNHNY, CDR2 SVGAGI (reference sequence). This CDR3 is CASSPWSPSTSYEQYF. In DNA form, the CDR3 reads TGTGCCAGCAGTCCTTGGTCCCCTAGCACTTCCTACGAGCAGTACTTC.

The V gene is TRBV5-4, the J gene TRBJ2-2; TRBD1 matches at 10 bases. Germline CDR1 and CDR2: SGHNT and YYREEE (reference sequence). The V gene end was trimmed by 4 bases and the J gene end by 0 bases; junction bases not matched to a gene: 6. The CDR3 sequence is 17 residues long. The CDR3 protein is CASSGPDRGSNTGELFF. The CDR3 region has the DNA TGTGCCAGCAGCGGCCCGGACAGGGGGTCGAACACCGGGGAGCTGTTTTTT.

On this clonotype itself: Mismatch with germline at one junction end may stem from a read error. The CDR3 protein is CVSSLEVKNTEAFF. Written as DNA, the CDR3 is TGTGTCAGCAGCTTGGAGGTAAAGAACACTGAAGCTTTCTTT. The chain joins TRBV5-4 to TRBJ1-1; D call uncertain. CDR1 and CDR2 from the germline V gene are SGHNT and YYREEE (reference sequence). The CDR3 is 14 amino acids.

At least ten counts were recorded for this clonotype. This chain joins TRBV7-2 and TRBJ2-5; TRBD2 agrees at 10 bases. V dropped 2 bases and J dropped 4; count of bases not matched to a gene: 16. The CDR3 totals 19 residues. CDR1 SGHTA and CDR2 FQGNSA come from the germline V gene. CDR3 DNA: TGTGCCAGCAGCTTATTTGTCCTAGCGGGAGCAAGACAGGGAGAGACCCAGTACTTC. Its translation: CASSLFVLAGARQGETQYF.

The chain employs TRBV7-6 and TRBJ2-1; tentatively, D is TRBD2 (6 bases). Trimming took off 2 bases at V and 0 bases at J, with 11 bases between the two ends. This CDR3 has 16 amino acids. The germline V gene has CDR1 SGHVS and CDR2 FNYEAQ. CDR3 in amino acids: CASSLNGEASYNEQFF. For the CDR3, the DNA is TGTGCCAGCAGCTTAAACGGGGAGGCCTCCTACAATGAGCAGTTCTTC.